What follows are 7 T cell receptor beta chains derived from one specimen sequenced in a study of cytomegalovirus exposure and HLA in healthy donors. The primer mix had 60 Vbeta and 13 Jbeta primers. TCRdb's table, derived via immunoSEQ multiplex PCR, lists solely in-frame clones and lacks some. This table holds some 130,000 clones, 74% found once. Material: PBMCs. The receptors stem from a woman between 50 and 59 years old in good health and CMV-seropositive.

As concerns this clone: Germline is not matched at one junction end, which may reflect a read error. This chain links TRBV7-9 with TRBJ1-1, with TRBD1 as a possible D gene (5 bases). The CDR3 runs to 12 residues. The germline V gene encodes CDR1 SEHNR and CDR2 FQNEAQ (reference sequence). The CDR3 sequence is CSSLRLRRGAFF. In nucleotides, the CDR3 is TGTTCCAGCCTCCGGCTACGGAGGGGAGCTTTCTTT.

The chain couples TRBV6-6 to TRBJ2-3, with D possibly being TRBD2 (6 bases). The CDR3 has 12 residues. In germline, CDR1 is MNHNY, CDR2 SVGAGI (reference sequence). Trimming left V 6 bases short and J 11 bases short, with 15 bases between. The CDR3 DNA reads TGTGCCAGCAGCCCACCTAGCGCCGGGCAGTATTTT. Protein: CASSPPSAGQYF.

A note on this clone: Mismatch with germline at one junction end may stem from a read error. The chain combines TRBV5-6 with TRBJ1-2; D not resolved. Germline CDR1 SGHDT, CDR2 YYEEEE. The CDR3 loop spans 13 amino acids. The CDR3 protein is CASRAGENFGYTF. Written as DNA, the CDR3 is TGTGCCAGCCGTGCGGGCGAGAACTTTGGCTACACCTTC.

The chain is built from TRBV18 and TRBJ1-4; the match to TRBD1 covers 10 bases. V lost 4 bases, J lost 9 bases, and 5 bases stayed unmatched. Germline V lookup: CDR1 KGHSH, CDR2 LQKENI. The CDR3 is 14 residues long. CDR3 sequence reads: CASSHRDRGQKLFF. CDR3 in DNA: TGTGCCAGCTCACACCGGGACAGGGGCCAAAAACTGTTTTTT.

The rearrangement uses TRBV4-1 and TRBJ1-5, with TRBD1 matching over 12 bases. Germline V gene lookup returns CDR1 MGHRA and CDR2 YSYEKL. Germline trimming cut 3 bases from V and 6 bases from J; bases unmatched to any gene: 9. This CDR3 has 17 amino acids. The CDR3: CASSQSLGTGGSQPQHF. The CDR3 DNA is TGCGCCAGCAGCCAGAGCCTAGGGACAGGGGGCAGTCAGCCCCAGCATTTT.

This clone was observed a single time. V usage is TRBV21-1 and J usage is TRBJ1-5; TRBD1, the D gene given by the table, was not confirmed from the DNA. TRBV21-1 is a documented pseudogene. The length of the CDR3 is 16 residues. The CDR3: CASTYRDRGVRQPQHF. CDR3 DNA: TGTGCCAGCACCTACCGGGACAGGGGAGTAAGGCAGCCCCAGCATTTT.

The V call is TRBV15, the J call TRBJ2-5, with TRBD2 identical over 10 bases. The CDR3 runs to 16 residues. J gave up 5 bases and V 3 bases, and 9 bases lay outside the gene matches. Germline lookup yields CDR1 LNHNV and CDR2 YYDKDF (reference sequence). CDR3 in amino acids: CATSRIERGGHETQYF. DNA of the CDR3: TGTGCCACCAGCAGGATCGAGCGGGGGGGGCACGAGACCCAGTACTTC.